This T cell receptor (beta chain) was recovered during a study of T-cell reconstitution after alpha-beta-depleted transplantation in children. During its preparation, the TCRbeta library received unique molecular identifiers. TCRdb fed the PCR reads into MiXCR, producing one record per CDR3 protein. The table records some 81,000 distinct CDR3 sequences, over 12% of them present only once. This CDR3 has 12 amino acids. Deletions cut 5 bases from V and 3 bases from J, with 7 bases between. CDR1 is SGHTA, CDR2 FQGNSA, per germline. This chain joins TRBV7-2 and TRBJ1-1, with D unresolved. This clonotype was sampled from a male patient between 2 and 9 years old who had a stem cell transplant for acute lymphoblastic leukemia, so the T cells may come from the graft donor. Sequenced here: PBMCs, mostly from graft donor cells, sampled 180 days after TCRalphabeta/CD19-depleted stem cell transplant. The CDR3 reads CASSPSYTEAFF. CDR3 DNA sequence: TGTGCCAGCAGCCCAAGCTACACTGAAGCTTTCTTT. The variable domain in full, with the rest retrieved from reference TRBV7-2 and TRBJ1-1, is GAGVSQSPSNKVTEKGKDVELRCDPISGHTALYWYRQSLGQGLEFLIYFQGNSAPDKSGLPSDRFSAERTGGSVSTLTIQRTQQEDSAVYLCASSPSYTEAFFGQGTRLTVV.